The rows below give T cell receptor beta chains drawn from one sample of a study of T cells expressing NK-cell markers. For each CDR3 protein, TCRdb gives one entry from its re-call of the 5' RACE reads, without DNA. This sample lists 3,000 or so distinct CDR3 sequences; its ten largest clones have around 89%. The sequenced sample was blood T cells: a sorted CD56 or NKG2C T cell subset, CD4+ or CD8+ T cells, or bulk PBMC T cells (not recorded which). These receptors originate from a man aged 18-70 years in good health. Both conserved end residues are part of each CDR3. Fields, in order: J gene, clone size, V gene, CDR3 protein. Not all rows give a size; the values are once, few, many and, for expanded clones, a class.

j_gene: TRBJ2-5; abundance: NA; v_gene: TRBV6-2/TRBV6-3; CDR3aa: CASSYEETQYF
j_gene: TRBJ2-3; abundance: NA; v_gene: TRBV28; CDR3aa: CASSSLAGGSDTQYF
j_gene: TRBJ2-1; abundance: NA; v_gene: TRBV4-3; CDR3aa: CASSQDSYLSRGRSSEQFF
j_gene: TRBJ2-5; abundance: NA; v_gene: TRBV5-1; CDR3aa: CASSLVVGQETQYF
j_gene: TRBJ2-7; abundance: NA; v_gene: TRBV6-5; CDR3aa: CDSSYGFGNTYEQYF
j_gene: TRBJ2-2; abundance: medium-sized; v_gene: TRBV7-6; CDR3aa: CASSLAGFGGANTGELFF
j_gene: TRBJ2-2; abundance: NA; v_gene: TRBV15; CDR3aa: CATSRGTGINTGELFF
j_gene: TRBJ1-4; abundance: NA; v_gene: TRBV25-1; CDR3aa: CASSAAGSEKLFF
j_gene: TRBJ2-7; abundance: NA; v_gene: TRBV18; CDR3aa: CASSHGQGYEQYF
j_gene: TRBJ1-3; abundance: NA; v_gene: TRBV20-1; CDR3aa: CSARGFSATGNTIYF
j_gene: TRBJ2-1; abundance: NA; v_gene: TRBV4-3; CDR3aa: CASSQGGGGAFYNEQFF
j_gene: TRBJ2-1; abundance: NA; v_gene: TRBV28; CDR3aa: CASSLSSFSHNEQFF
j_gene: TRBJ2-5; abundance: NA; v_gene: TRBV12-3/TRBV12-4; CDR3aa: CASRFVGGETQYF
j_gene: TRBJ1-4; abundance: NA; v_gene: TRBV12-3/TRBV12-4; CDR3aa: CASSLQGLRANEKLFF
j_gene: TRBJ1-6; abundance: NA; v_gene: TRBV5-1; CDR3aa: CASSLQGAESPLHF
j_gene: TRBJ2-7; abundance: NA; v_gene: TRBV20-1; CDR3aa: CSAREGQTYEQYF
j_gene: TRBJ2-7; abundance: NA; v_gene: TRBV20-1; CDR3aa: CSARGGNNPYEQYF
j_gene: TRBJ2-1; abundance: NA; v_gene: TRBV20-1; CDR3aa: CSASPPGLAINEQFF
j_gene: TRBJ2-7; abundance: NA; v_gene: TRBV5-4; CDR3aa: CASSFQIRKDRASPYEQYF
j_gene: TRBJ2-1; abundance: NA; v_gene: TRBV7-9; CDR3aa: CASSPSDPNEQFF
j_gene: TRBJ2-3; abundance: NA; v_gene: TRBV29-1; CDR3aa: CSVEGGGTTDTQYF
j_gene: TRBJ1-3; abundance: NA; v_gene: TRBV7-9; CDR3aa: CASSWVAAGNTIYF
j_gene: TRBJ2-3; abundance: NA; v_gene: TRBV27; CDR3aa: CASSLLAGRMTDTQYF
j_gene: TRBJ1-2; abundance: NA; v_gene: TRBV12-3/TRBV12-4; CDR3aa: CASSLETFHYGYTF
j_gene: TRBJ2-2; abundance: NA; v_gene: TRBV10-2; CDR3aa: CASETPGPHAGELFF
j_gene: TRBJ2-1; abundance: NA; v_gene: TRBV20-1; CDR3aa: CSARAGSAYNEQFF
j_gene: TRBJ2-5; abundance: NA; v_gene: TRBV7-9; CDR3aa: CASSFESGTSCYF
j_gene: TRBJ2-7; abundance: NA; v_gene: TRBV4-2; CDR3aa: CASSHPSPQREYSYEQYF
j_gene: TRBJ2-1; abundance: NA; v_gene: TRBV6-1; CDR3aa: CASSLGGLEKNEQFF
j_gene: TRBJ2-5; abundance: NA; v_gene: TRBV21-1; CDR3aa: CAREGQGRKKTQYF
j_gene: TRBJ2-2; abundance: NA; v_gene: TRBV20-1; CDR3aa: CSASGGQIAGELFF
j_gene: TRBJ2-3; abundance: NA; v_gene: TRBV14; CDR3aa: CASSQTGARTDTQYF
j_gene: TRBJ2-1; abundance: NA; v_gene: TRBV10-3; CDR3aa: CAISERSNEQFF
j_gene: TRBJ1-5; abundance: NA; v_gene: TRBV6-5; CDR3aa: CASSYLVARGTSQPQHF
j_gene: TRBJ1-4; abundance: NA; v_gene: TRBV20-1; CDR3aa: CSARDSRRVTNEKLFF
j_gene: TRBJ2-7; abundance: NA; v_gene: TRBV20-1; CDR3aa: CSARVGGMGEQYF
j_gene: TRBJ1-1; abundance: NA; v_gene: TRBV20-1; CDR3aa: CSVGTGGSEAFF
j_gene: TRBJ2-1; abundance: NA; v_gene: TRBV29-1; CDR3aa: CSSEGLGDYNEQFF
j_gene: TRBJ1-2; abundance: NA; v_gene: TRBV5-1; CDR3aa: CASSSGGLEYGYTF
j_gene: TRBJ2-5; abundance: NA; v_gene: TRBV24-1; CDR3aa: CATSDLETQYF
j_gene: TRBJ2-1; abundance: NA; v_gene: TRBV12-3/TRBV12-4; CDR3aa: CASSLLGSGGNEQFF
j_gene: TRBJ1-1; abundance: NA; v_gene: TRBV3-1; CDR3aa: CASSQAGGDTEAFF
j_gene: TRBJ2-3; abundance: NA; v_gene: TRBV18; CDR3aa: CASSGQVFTDTQYF
j_gene: TRBJ2-1; abundance: NA; v_gene: TRBV20-1; CDR3aa: CSARDLVGTLYNEQFF
j_gene: TRBJ1-6; abundance: NA; v_gene: TRBV4-3; CDR3aa: CASSQGQTNSPLHF
j_gene: TRBJ1-1; abundance: NA; v_gene: TRBV7-8; CDR3aa: CASSLEAVMNTEAFF
j_gene: TRBJ2-2; abundance: NA; v_gene: TRBV10-3; CDR3aa: CAITGTLTGELFF
j_gene: TRBJ2-3; abundance: NA; v_gene: TRBV5-4; CDR3aa: CASSSLVRGGGTDTQYF
j_gene: TRBJ2-1; abundance: NA; v_gene: TRBV4-2; CDR3aa: CASSQETGSYNEQFF
j_gene: TRBJ2-7; abundance: NA; v_gene: TRBV2; CDR3aa: CASNQDSEQYF
j_gene: TRBJ2-3; abundance: NA; v_gene: TRBV4-1; CDR3aa: CASSRDRVGTDTQYF
j_gene: TRBJ1-2; abundance: NA; v_gene: TRBV7-2; CDR3aa: CASSFLISEPGLGYTF
j_gene: TRBJ2-2; abundance: NA; v_gene: TRBV12-3/TRBV12-4; CDR3aa: CASSTDTGELFF
j_gene: TRBJ1-4; abundance: NA; v_gene: TRBV4-3; CDR3aa: CASSQNTGTGAKLFF
j_gene: TRBJ2-1; abundance: NA; v_gene: TRBV29-1; CDR3aa: CSVEWRTAGGSYNEQFF
j_gene: TRBJ2-1; abundance: NA; v_gene: TRBV5-4; CDR3aa: CASSSQLAGEVGNEQFF
j_gene: TRBJ2-1; abundance: NA; v_gene: TRBV7-2; CDR3aa: CASSLHRGNEQFF
j_gene: TRBJ2-7; abundance: NA; v_gene: TRBV2; CDR3aa: CASSGTSGPPYEQYF
j_gene: TRBJ1-4; abundance: NA; v_gene: TRBV20-1; CDR3aa: CSAPRRDRTEKLFF